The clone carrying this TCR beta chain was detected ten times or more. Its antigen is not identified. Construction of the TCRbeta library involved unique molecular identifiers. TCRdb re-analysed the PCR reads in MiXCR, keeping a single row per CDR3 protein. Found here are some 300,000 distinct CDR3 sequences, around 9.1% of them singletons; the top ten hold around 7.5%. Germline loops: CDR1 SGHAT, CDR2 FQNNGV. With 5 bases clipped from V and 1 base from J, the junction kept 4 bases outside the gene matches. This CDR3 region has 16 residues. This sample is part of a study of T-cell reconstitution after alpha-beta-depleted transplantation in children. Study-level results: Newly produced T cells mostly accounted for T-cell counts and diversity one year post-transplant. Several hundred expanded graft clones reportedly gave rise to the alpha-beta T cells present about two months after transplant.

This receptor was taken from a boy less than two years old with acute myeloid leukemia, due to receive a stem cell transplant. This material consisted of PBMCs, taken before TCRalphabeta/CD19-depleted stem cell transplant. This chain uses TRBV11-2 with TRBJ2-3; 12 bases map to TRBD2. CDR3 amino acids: CASSRTSGVRTDTQYF. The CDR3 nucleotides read TGTGCCAGCAGCAGGACTAGCGGGGTTCGCACAGATACGCAGTATTTT.